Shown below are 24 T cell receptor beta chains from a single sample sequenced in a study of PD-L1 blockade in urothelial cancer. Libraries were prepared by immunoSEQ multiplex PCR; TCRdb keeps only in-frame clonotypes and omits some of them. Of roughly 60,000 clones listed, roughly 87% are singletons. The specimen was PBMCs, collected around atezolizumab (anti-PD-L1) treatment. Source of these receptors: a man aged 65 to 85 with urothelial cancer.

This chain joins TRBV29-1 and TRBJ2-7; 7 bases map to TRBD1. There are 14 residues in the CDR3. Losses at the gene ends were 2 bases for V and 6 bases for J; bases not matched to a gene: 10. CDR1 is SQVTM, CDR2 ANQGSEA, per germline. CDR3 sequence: CSVEPQGSPLEQYF. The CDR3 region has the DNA TGCAGCGTTGAACCACAGGGGTCCCCCCTCGAGCAGTACTTC.

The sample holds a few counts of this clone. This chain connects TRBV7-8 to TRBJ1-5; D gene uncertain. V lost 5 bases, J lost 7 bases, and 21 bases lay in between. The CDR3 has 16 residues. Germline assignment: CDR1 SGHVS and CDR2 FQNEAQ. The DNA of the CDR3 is TGTGCCAGCAGCGGAGGGTCTACAGCTTTAGGACAGCCCCAGCATTTT. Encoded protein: CASSGGSTALGQPQHF. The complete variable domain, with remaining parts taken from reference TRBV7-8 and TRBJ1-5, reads GAGVSQSPRYKVAKRGQDVALRCDPISGHVSLFWYQQALGQGPEFLTYFQNEAQLDKSGLPSDRFFAERPEGSVSTLKIQRTQQEDSAVYLCASSGGSTALGQPQHFGDGTRLSIL.

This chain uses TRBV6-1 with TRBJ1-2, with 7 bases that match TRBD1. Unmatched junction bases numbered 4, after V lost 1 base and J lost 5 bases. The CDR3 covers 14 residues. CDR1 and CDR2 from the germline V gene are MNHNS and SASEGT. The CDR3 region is CASSEEAGGYGYTF. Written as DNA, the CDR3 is TGTGCCAGCAGTGAAGAGGCAGGGGGATATGGCTACACCTTC.

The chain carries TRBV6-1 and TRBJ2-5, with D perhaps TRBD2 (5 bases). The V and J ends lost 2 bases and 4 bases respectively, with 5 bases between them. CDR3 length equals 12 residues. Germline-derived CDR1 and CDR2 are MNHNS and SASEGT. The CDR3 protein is CASSERGETQYF. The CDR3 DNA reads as TGTGCCAGCAGTGAACGGGGAGAGACCCAGTACTTC.

This chain's CDR3 is CASSITQGSGEQYF. CDR3 DNA sequence: TGTGCCAGTAGTATAACACAGGGTTCCGGCGAGCAGTACTTC. V is TRBV19 and J is TRBJ2-7; D perhaps matches TRBD1 (6 bases). Germline CDR1 and CDR2: LNHDA and SQIVND (reference sequence). There are 14 residues in the CDR3. V was trimmed by 2 bases and J by 6 bases, leaving 14 bases between them.

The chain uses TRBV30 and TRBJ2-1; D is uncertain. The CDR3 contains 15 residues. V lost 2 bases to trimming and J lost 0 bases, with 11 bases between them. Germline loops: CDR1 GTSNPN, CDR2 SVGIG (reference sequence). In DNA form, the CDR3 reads TGTGCCTGGAGTCCCGACTCGCGCTCCTACAATGAGCAGTTCTTC. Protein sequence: CAWSPDSRSYNEQFF.

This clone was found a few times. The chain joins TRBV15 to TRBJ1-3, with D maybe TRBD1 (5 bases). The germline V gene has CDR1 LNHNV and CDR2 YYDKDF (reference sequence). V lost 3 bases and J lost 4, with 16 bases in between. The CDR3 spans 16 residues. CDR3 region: CATSREPRGLGNTIYF. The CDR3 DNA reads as TGTGCCACCAGCAGGGAACCTAGGGGCCTGGGAAACACCATATATTTT.

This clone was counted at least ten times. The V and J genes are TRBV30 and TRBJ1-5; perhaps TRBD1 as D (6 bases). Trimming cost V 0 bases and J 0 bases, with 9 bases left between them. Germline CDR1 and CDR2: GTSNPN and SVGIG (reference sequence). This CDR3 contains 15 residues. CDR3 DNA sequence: TGTGCCTGGAGTGTAAAGGACAGTAGCAATCAGCCCCAGCATTTT. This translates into CAWSVKDSSNQPQHF.

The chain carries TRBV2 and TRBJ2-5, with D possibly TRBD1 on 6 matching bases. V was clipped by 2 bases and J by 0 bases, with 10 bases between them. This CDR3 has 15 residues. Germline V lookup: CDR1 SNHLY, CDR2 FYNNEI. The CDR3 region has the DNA TGTGCCAGCAGTGAAAGCCGGACAGACCAAGAGACCCAGTACTTC. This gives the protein CASSESRTDQETQYF.

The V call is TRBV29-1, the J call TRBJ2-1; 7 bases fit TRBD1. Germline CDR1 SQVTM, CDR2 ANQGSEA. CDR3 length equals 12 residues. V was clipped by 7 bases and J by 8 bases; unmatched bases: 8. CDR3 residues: CSAGTVRDEQFF. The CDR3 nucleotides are TGCAGCGCGGGGACAGTAAGGGATGAGCAGTTCTTC.

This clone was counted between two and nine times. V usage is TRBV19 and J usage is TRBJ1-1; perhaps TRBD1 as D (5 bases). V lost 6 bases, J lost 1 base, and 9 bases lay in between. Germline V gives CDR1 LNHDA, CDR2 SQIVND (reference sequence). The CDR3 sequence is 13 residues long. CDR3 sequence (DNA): TGTGCCAGTAGGAGAGACAGGAACACTGAAGCTTTCTTT. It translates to CASRRDRNTEAFF. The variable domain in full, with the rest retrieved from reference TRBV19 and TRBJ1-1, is DGGITQSPKYLFRKEGQNVTLSCEQNLNHDAMYWYRQDPGQGLRLIYYSQIVNDFQKGDIAEGYSVSREKKESFPLTVTSAQKNPTAFYLCASRRDRNTEAFFGQGTRLTVV.

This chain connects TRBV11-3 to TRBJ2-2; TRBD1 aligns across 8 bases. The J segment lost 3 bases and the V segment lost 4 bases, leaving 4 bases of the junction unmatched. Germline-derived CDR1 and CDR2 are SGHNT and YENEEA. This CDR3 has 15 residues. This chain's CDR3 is CASSSHRGDTGELFF. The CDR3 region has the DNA TGTGCCAGCAGCTCCCACAGGGGGGACACCGGGGAGCTGTTTTTT.

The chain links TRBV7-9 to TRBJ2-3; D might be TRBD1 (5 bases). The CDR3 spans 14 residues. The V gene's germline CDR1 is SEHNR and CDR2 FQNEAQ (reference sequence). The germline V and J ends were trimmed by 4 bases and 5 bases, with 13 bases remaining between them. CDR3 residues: CASSSNQGGDTQYF. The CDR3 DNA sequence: TGTGCCAGCAGCTCAAATCAGGGTGGAGATACGCAGTATTTT.

The CDR3 coding sequence is TGTGCCAGCAGTTCGGGGACAGGGAACAATCAGCCCCAGCATTTT. Protein: CASSSGTGNNQPQHF. The rearrangement uses TRBV28 and TRBJ1-5, with 9 nucleotides matching TRBD1. V shed 4 bases, J shed 3 bases, and the junction held 4 bases outside the gene matches. The CDR3 contains 15 residues. Germline V gives CDR1 MDHEN, CDR2 SYDVKM.

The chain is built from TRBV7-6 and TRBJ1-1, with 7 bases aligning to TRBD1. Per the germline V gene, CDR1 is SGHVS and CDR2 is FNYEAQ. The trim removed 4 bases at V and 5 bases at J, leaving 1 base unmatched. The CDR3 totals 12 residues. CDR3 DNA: TGTGCCAGCAGCTCACAGGGGACTGAAGCTTTCTTT. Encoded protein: CASSSQGTEAFF.

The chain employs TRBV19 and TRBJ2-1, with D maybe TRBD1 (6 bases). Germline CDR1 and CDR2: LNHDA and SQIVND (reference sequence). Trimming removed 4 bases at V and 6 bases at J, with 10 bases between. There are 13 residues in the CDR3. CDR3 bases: TGTGCCAGTAGTAGGGGGCACCCCAATGAGCAGTTCTTC. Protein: CASSRGHPNEQFF.

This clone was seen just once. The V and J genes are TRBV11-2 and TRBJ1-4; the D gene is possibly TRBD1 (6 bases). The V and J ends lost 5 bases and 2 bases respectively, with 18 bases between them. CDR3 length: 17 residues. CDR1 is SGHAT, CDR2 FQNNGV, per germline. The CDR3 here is CASSLKGRQGTNEKLFF. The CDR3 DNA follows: TGTGCCAGCAGCCTTAAAGGCCGCCAGGGGACTAATGAAAAACTGTTTTTT.

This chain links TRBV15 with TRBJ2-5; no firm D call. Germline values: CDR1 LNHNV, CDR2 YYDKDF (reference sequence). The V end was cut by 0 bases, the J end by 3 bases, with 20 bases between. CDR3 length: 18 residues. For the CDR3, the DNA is TGTGCCACCAGCAGAGATTATGAAGTGAGAAGCCCTAAAGAGACCCAGTACTTC. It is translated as CATSRDYEVRSPKETQYF.

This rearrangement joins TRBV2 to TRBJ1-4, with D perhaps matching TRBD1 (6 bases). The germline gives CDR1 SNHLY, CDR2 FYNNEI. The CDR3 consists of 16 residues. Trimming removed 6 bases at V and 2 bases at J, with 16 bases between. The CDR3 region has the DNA TGTGCCAGCAGAGGGGCCGGGCAGGGGACTAATGAAAAACTGTTTTTT. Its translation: CASRGAGQGTNEKLFF. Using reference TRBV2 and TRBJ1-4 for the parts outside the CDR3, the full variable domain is EPEVTQTPSHQVTQMGQEVILRCVPISNHLYFYWYRQILGQKVEFLVSFYNNEISEKSEIFDDQFSVERPDGSNFTLKIRSTKLEDSAMYFCASRGAGQGTNEKLFFGSGTQLSVL.

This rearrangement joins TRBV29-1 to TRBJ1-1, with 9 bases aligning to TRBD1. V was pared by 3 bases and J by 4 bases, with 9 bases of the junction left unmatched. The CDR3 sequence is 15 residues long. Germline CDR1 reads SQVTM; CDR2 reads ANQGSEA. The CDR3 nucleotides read TGCAGCGTTGACGGACAGGGGAATTACGGCACTGAAGCTTTCTTT. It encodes CSVDGQGNYGTEAFF.

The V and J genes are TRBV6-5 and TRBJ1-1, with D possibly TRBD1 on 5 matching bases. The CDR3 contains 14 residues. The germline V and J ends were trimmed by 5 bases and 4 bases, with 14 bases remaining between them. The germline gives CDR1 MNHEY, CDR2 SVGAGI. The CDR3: CASSTQGLGTEAFF. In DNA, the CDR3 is TGTGCCAGCAGTACCCAGGGCTTGGGCACTGAAGCTTTCTTT.

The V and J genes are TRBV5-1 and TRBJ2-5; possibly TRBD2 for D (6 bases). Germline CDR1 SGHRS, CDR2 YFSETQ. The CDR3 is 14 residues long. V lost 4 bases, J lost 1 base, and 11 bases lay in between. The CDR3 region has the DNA TGCGCCAGCAGCAAATTGGGGGGCCAAGAGACCCAGTACTTC. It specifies CASSKLGGQETQYF.

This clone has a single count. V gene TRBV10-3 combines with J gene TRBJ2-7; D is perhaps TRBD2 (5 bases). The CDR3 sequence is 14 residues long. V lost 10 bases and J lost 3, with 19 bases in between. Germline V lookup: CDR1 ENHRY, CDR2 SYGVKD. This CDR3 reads CATASTLTSYEQYF. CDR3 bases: TGTGCCACCGCCTCAACCCTTACTAGCTACGAGCAGTACTTC.

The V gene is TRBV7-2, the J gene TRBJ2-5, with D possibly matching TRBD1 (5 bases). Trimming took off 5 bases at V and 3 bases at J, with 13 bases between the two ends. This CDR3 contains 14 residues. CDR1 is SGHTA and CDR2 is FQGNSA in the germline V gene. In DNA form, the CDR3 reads TGTGCCAGCAGCCGACAGTCTGGCGAAGAGACCCAGTACTTC. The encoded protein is CASSRQSGEETQYF.